This TCR beta chain was sequenced in a study of PD-1 blockade in mismatch repair-deficient tumors. TCRdb's table, derived via immunoSEQ multiplex PCR, lists solely in-frame clones and lacks some. In the table there are around 33,000 clones, 80% of which are singletons. A note on this clone: Other DNA sequences within the sample encode an identical CDR3.

Germline loops: CDR1 SGHTA, CDR2 FQGTGA. J lost 1 base, V lost 3 bases, and 0 bases had no gene match. The CDR3 contains 14 residues. V and J are TRBV7-3 and TRBJ1-1; 9 nucleotides match TRBD1. The sample consisted of PBMCs, taken roughly 6 weeks after starting pembrolizumab. The origin of this receptor is an adult with mismatch repair-deficient cancer. In nucleotides, the CDR3 is TGTGCCAGCAGCTTGACAGGGGGGAACACTGAAGCTTTCTTT. Encoded protein: CASSLTGGNTEAFF.